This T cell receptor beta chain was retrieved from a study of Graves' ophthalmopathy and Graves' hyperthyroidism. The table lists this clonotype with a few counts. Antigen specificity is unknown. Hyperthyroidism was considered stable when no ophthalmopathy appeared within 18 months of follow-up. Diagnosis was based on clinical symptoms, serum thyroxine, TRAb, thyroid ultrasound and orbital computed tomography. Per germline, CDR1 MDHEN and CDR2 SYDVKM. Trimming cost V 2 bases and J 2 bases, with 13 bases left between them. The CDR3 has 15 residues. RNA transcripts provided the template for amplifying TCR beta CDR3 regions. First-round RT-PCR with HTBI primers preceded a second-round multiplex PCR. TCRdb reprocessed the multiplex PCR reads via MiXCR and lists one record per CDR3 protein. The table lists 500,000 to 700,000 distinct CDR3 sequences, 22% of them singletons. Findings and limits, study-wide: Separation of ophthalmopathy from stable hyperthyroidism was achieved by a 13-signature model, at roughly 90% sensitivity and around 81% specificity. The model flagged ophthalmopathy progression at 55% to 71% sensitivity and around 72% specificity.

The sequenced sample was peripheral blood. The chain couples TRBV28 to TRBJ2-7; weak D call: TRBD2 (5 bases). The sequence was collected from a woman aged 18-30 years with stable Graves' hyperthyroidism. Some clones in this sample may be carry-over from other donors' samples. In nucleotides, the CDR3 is TGTGCCAGCAGTTTAACCCTGGACTCTCCCTACGAGCAGTACTTC. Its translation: CASSLTLDSPYEQYF.